This T cell receptor beta chain was observed in a study of cytomegalovirus exposure and HLA in healthy donors. Study observations and caveats: In vitro experiments confirmed that a few CMV-associated chains were specific for CMV antigens. For cytomegalovirus status, the classifier reportedly gave diagnoses with high specificity and sensitivity. According to a subsequent analysis, TCR clusters from the first cohort were inclined to appear together in the roughly 120 validation repertoires.

Method: immunoSEQ multiplex PCR; TCRdb's copy keeps in-frame clones and lacks some. The sample has 35,000 to 50,000 clones, approximately 90% seen once. The donors were part of the validation cohort, which consisted of under 150 subjects and was separate from the first cohort of 600 to 850 subjects. A note on this clone: What it binds is not known.

V was pared by 3 bases and J by 1 base, with 4 bases of the junction left unmatched. Germline V gives CDR1 SGDLS, CDR2 YYNGEE. The length of the CDR3 is 16 residues. This TCR was recovered from a man between 18 and 29 years old in good health and CMV-seronegative. V usage is TRBV9 and J usage is TRBJ2-2, with 9 nucleotides matching TRBD2. Sample: PBMCs. CDR3 sequence: CASSAGTSWNTGELFF. In DNA, the CDR3 is TGTGCCAGCAGCGCCGGGACTAGCTGGAACACCGGGGAGCTGTTTTTT.